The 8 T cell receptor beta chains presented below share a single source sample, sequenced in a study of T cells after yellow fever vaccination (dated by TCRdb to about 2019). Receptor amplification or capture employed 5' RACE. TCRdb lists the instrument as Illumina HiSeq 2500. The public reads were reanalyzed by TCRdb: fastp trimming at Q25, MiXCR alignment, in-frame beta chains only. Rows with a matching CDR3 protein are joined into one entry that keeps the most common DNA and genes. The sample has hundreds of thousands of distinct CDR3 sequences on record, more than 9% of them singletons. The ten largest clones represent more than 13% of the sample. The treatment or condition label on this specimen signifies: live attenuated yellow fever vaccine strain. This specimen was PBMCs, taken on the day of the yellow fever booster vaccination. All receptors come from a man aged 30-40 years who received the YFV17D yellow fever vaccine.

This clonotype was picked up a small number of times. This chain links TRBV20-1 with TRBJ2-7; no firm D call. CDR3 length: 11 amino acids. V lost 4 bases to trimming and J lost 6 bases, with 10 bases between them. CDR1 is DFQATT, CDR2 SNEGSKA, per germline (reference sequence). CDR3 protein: CSATPLSEQYF. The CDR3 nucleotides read TGCAGTGCTACACCCTTAAGCGAGCAGTACTTC.

CDR3 sequence (DNA): TGTGCCACCAGTGATTGGGGACAGGGATTCGATGAGCAGTTCTTC. Translation gives CATSDWGQGFDEQFF. The chain recombines TRBV24-1 with TRBJ2-1; the match to TRBD1 covers 9 bases. V was clipped by 2 bases and J by 8 bases; unmatched bases: 6. Germline V CDR1 and CDR2: KGHDR, SFDVKD. The CDR3 loop spans 15 amino acids.

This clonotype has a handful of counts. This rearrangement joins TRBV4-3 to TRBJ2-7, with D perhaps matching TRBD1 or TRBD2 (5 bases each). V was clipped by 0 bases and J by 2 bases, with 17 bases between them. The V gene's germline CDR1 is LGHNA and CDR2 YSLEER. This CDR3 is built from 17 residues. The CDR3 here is CASSQDLLGTDPYEQYF. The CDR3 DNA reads TGCGCCAGCAGCCAAGATCTGTTGGGGACCGACCCCTACGAGCAGTACTTC.

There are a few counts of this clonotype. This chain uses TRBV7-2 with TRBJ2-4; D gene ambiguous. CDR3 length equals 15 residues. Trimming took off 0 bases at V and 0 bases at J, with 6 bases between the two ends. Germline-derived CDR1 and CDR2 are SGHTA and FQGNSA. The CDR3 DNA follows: TGTGCCAGCAGCTTAGCGGGTCTAGCCAAAAACATTCAGTACTTC. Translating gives CASSLAGLAKNIQYF.

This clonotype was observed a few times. CDR3 residues: CASSLVGLAGALRNTGELFF. For the CDR3, the DNA is TGTGCCAGCAGCTTAGTTGGTCTAGCGGGAGCCTTAAGGAACACCGGGGAGCTGTTTTTT. This chain uses TRBV11-2 with TRBJ2-2; 10 bases align to TRBD2. Per the germline V gene, CDR1 is SGHAT and CDR2 is FQNNGV. V dropped 1 base and J dropped 1; count of bases not matched to a gene: 12. CDR3 length: 20 residues.

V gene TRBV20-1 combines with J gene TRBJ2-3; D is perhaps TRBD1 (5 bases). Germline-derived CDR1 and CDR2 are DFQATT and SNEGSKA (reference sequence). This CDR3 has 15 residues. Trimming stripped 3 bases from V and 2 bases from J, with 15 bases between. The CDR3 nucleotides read TGCAGTGCTAGGGGGCAGACAATTAACACAGATACGCAGTATTTT. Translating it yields CSARGQTINTDTQYF.

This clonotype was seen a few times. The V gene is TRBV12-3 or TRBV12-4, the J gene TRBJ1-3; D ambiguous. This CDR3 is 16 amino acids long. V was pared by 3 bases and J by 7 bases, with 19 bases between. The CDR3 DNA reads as TGTGCCAGCAGTTTTTCATCCTTTGACCGGGCTAACACCATATATTTT. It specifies CASSFSSFDRANTIYF.

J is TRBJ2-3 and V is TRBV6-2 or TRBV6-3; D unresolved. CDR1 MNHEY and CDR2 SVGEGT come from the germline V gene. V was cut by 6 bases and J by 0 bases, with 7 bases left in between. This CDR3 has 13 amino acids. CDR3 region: CASRPTSTDTQYF. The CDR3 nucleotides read TGTGCCAGCAGGCCTACTAGCACAGATACGCAGTATTTT.